This T cell receptor (beta chain) was profiled in a study of cytomegalovirus exposure and HLA in healthy donors. To note about this clone: Its antigen is undetermined.

Both 60 Vbeta primers and 13 Jbeta primers went into the PCR. Original processing notes: In a later analysis, roughly 11 million of 83 million or so unique beta chains occurred in at least two donors. TCRdb keeps only in-frame clones here, not all; method: immunoSEQ multiplex PCR. V, J and clone size derive from that table, while D and trimming were established from the DNA sequence. The sample lists under 200,000 clones; roughly 76% were seen once. Germline lookup yields CDR1 LNHNV and CDR2 YYDKDF (reference sequence). Trimming took 3 bases from V and 5 from J, leaving 10 bases between them. The length of the CDR3 is 13 residues. Study conclusions and caveats: Previously analyzed data showed that most TCR beta V segments were productive at a frequency of about 87% or about 30%.

Material for sequencing was PBMCs. The clonotype originates from a human donor in good health. The rearrangement joins TRBV15 to TRBJ1-2; D gene ambiguous. Written as DNA, the CDR3 is TGTGCCACCAGCAGGGCACAGTTATATGGCTACACCTTC. This codes for CATSRAQLYGYTF. Full variable domain (outside the CDR3, taken from reference TRBV15 and TRBJ1-2): DAMVIQNPRYQVTQFGKPVTLSCSQTLNHNVMYWYQQKSSQAPKLLFHYYDKDFNNEADTPDNFQSRRPNTSFCFLDIRSPGLGDTAMYLCATSRAQLYGYTFGSGTRLTVV.